This T cell receptor (beta chain) was documented in a study of T cell responses to AZD1222 COVID-19 vaccine. Turning to the study itself: Analyses pooled second doses at about 4 or about 12 weeks.

This clone was recorded a few times. The antigen is undetermined. Profiling relied on immunoSEQ multiplex PCR, and the TCRdb table lists in-frame clones only, not all of them. Seen here are about 190,000 clones, roughly 93% observed once, and the top ten hold 0.99%. Study-level findings and limits: Samples come after the peak T cell response, not at day 14.

The TCR comes from an adult in good health. The source was peripheral blood, collected on day 0 of AZD1222 vaccination.

The CDR3 region has the DNA TGTGCCAGCAGCTCGCTTTCACAGGGCTACACTGAAGCTTTCTTT. Translation gives CASSSLSQGYTEAFF. J is TRBJ1-1 and V is TRBV7-8; tentative D call: TRBD1 (6 bases). V shed 4 bases and J shed 3 bases, with 15 bases lying between them. Germline V gene data show CDR1 as SGHVS and CDR2 as FQNEAQ. This CDR3 comprises 15 residues.